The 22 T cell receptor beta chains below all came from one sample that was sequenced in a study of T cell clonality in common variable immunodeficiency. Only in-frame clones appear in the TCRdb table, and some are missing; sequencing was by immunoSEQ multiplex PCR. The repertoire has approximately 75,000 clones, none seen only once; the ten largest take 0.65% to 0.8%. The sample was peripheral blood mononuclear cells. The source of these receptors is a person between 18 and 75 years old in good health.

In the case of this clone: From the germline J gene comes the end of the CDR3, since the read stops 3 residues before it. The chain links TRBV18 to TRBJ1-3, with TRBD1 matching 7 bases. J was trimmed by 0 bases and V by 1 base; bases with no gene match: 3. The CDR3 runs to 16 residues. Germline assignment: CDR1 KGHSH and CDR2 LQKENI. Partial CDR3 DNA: TGTGCCAGCTCACCACAACAGGGGAGCTCTGGAAACACC. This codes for CASSPQQGSSGNT. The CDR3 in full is CASSPQQGSSGNTIYF.

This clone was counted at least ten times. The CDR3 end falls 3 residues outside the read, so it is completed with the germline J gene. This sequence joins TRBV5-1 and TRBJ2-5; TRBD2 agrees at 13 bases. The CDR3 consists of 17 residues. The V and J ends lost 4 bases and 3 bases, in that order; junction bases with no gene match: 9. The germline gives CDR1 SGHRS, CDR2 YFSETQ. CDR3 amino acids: CASSPLGLAGVKETQYF. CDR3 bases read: TGCGCCAGCAGCCCATTAGGACTAGCGGGAGTTAAAGAGACC.

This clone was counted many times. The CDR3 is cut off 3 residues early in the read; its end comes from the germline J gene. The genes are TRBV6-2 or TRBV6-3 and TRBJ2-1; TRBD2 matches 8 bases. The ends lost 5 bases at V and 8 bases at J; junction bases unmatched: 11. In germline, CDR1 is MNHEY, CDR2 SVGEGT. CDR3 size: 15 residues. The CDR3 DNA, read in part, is TGTGCCAGCAGTCCCCCCAGCGGGAGTCTACATGAG. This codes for CASSPPSGSLHE. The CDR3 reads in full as CASSPPSGSLHEQFF.

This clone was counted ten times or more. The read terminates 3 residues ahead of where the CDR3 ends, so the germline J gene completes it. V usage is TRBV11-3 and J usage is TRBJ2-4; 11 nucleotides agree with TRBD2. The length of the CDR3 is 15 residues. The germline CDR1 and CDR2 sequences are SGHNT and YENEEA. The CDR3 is CASSSGLAGGGTQYF. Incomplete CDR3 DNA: TGTGCCAGCAGCTCCGGACTAGCGGGTGGTGGCACT.

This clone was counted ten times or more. CDR3 DNA, as far as it was read: TGTGCCAGCTCACCTGGCCCTTCTTCTGAA. Translated, it gives CASSPGPSSE. The complete CDR3 reads CASSPGPSSEAFF. The chain employs TRBV18 and TRBJ1-1, with unresolved D. The sequence runs out 3 residues before the end of the CDR3; the remainder is reconstructed from the germline J gene. Germline CDR1 and CDR2: KGHSH and LQKENI. Trimming shortened V by 3 bases and J by 6 bases, and 11 bases separated the two germline ends. This CDR3 has 13 residues.

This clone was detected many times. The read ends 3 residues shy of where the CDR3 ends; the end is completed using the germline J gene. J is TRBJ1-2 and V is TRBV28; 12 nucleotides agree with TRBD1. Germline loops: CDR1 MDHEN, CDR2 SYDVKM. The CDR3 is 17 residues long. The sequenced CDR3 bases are TGTGCCAGCAGTTTATCACCAAGGGGACAGGGGGCGGGGGGC. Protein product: CASSLSPRGQGAGG. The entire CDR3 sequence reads CASSLSPRGQGAGGYTF.

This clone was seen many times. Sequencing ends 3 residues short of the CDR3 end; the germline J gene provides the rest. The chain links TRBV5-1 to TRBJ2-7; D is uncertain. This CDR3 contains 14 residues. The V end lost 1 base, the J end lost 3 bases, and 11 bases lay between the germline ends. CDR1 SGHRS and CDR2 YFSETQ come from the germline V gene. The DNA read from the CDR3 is TGCGCCAGCAGCTTGTGGCAGGTAGACTACGAG. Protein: CASSLWQVDYE. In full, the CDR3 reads CASSLWQVDYEQYF.

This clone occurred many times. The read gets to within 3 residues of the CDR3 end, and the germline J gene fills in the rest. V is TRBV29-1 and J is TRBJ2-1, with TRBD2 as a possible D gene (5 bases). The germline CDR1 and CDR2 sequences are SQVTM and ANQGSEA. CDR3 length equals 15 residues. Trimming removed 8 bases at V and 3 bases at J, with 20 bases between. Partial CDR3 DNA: TGCAGCTCGCGGGCATCTCTCGGCAGCTACAATGAG. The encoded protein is CSSRASLGSYNE. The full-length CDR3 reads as CSSRASLGSYNEQFF.

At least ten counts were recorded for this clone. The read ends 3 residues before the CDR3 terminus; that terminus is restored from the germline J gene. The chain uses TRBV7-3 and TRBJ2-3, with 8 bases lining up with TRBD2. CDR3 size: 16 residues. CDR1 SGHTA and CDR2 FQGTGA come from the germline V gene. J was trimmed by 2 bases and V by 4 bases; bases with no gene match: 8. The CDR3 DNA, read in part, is TGTGCCAGCAGCTCCGATCTTAGCGGGATCACAGATACG. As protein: CASSSDLSGITDT. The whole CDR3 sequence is CASSSDLSGITDTQYF.

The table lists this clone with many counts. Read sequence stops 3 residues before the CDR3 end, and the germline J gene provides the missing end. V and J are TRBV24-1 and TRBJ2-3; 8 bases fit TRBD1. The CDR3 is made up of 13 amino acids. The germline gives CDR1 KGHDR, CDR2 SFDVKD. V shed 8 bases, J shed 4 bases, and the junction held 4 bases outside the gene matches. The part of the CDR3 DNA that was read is TGTGCCACCAAGGACAGGGTCGCAGATACG. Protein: CATKDRVADT. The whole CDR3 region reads CATKDRVADTQYF.

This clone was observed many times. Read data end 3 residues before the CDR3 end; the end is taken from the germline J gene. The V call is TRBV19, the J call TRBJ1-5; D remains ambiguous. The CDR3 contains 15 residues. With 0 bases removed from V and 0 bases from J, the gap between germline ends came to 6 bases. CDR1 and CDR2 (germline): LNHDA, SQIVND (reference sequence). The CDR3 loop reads CASSIETHSNQPQHF. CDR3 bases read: TGTGCCAGTAGTATAGAAACACATAGCAATCAGCCC.

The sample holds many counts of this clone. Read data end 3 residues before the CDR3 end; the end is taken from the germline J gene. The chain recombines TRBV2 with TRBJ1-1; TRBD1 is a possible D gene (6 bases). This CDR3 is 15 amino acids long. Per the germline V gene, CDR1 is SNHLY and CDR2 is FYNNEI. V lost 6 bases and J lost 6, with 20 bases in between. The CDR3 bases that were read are TGTGCCAGCAGCCCGCGGGCAGGGGCCCCGGCTGAA. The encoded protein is CASSPRAGAPAE. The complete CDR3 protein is CASSPRAGAPAEAFF.

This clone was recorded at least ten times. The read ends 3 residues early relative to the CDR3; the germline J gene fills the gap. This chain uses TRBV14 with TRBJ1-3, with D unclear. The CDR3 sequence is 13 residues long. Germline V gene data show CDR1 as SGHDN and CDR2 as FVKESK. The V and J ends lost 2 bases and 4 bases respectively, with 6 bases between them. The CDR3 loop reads CASSQNRGNTIYF. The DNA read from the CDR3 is TGTGCCAGCAGCCAAAACCGGGGAAACACC.

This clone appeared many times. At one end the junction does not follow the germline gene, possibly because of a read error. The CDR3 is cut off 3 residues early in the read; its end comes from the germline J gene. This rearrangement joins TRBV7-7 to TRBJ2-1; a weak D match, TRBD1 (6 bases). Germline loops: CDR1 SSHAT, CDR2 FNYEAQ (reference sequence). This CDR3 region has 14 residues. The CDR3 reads CASSSMDSTGEQFF. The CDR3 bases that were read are TGTGCTAGCAGCTCGATGGACAGTACCGGTGAG.

CDR3 sequence reads: CASSLETGGNGYTF. CDR3 DNA (partial): TGTGCCAGCAGCTTAGAGACAGGGGGCAATGGC. The chain recombines TRBV7-9 with TRBJ1-2, with 10 bases aligning to TRBD1. Read sequence stops 3 residues before the CDR3 end, and the germline J gene provides the missing end. The CDR3 runs 14 residues. Trimming cost V 1 base and J 6 bases; bases outside gene matches: 2. CDR1 and CDR2 from the germline V gene are SEHNR and FQNEAQ (reference sequence).

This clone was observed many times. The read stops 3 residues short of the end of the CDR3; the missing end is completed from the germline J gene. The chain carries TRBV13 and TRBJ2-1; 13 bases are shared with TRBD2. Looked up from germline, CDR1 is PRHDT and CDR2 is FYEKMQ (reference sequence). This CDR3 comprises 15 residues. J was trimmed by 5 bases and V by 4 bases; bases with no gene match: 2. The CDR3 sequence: CASSWTSGRDNEQFF. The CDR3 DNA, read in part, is TGTGCCAGCAGCTGGACTAGCGGGAGAGACAATGAG. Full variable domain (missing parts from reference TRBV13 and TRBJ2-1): AAGVIQSPRHLIKEKRETATLKCYPIPRHDTVYWYQQGPGQDPQFLISFYEKMQSDKGSIPDRFSAQQFSDYHSELNMSSLELGDSALYFCASSWTSGRDNEQFFGPGTRLTVL.

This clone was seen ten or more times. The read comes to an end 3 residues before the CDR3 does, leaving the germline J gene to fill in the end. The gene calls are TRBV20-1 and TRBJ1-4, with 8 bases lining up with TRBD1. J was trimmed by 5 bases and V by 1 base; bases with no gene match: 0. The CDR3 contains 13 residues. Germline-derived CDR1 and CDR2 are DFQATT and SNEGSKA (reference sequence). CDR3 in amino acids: CSARGTGNEKLFF. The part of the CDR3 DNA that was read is TGCAGTGCTAGAGGGACAGGGAATGAAAAA.

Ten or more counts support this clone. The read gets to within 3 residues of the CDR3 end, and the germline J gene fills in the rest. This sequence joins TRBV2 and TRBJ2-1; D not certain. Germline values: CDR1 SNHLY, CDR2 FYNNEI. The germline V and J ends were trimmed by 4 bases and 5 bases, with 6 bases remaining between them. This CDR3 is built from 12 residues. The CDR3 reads CASSVLNNEQFF. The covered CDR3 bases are TGTGCCAGCAGTGTACTGAACAATGAG.

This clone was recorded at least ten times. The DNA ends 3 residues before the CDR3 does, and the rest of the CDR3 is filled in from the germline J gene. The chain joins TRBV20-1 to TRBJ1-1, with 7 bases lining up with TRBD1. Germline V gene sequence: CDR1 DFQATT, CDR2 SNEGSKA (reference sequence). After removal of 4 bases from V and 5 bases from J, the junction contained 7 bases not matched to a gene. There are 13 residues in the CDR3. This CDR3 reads CSATAQGRTEAFF. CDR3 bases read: TGCAGTGCTACAGCACAGGGGAGGACTGAA.

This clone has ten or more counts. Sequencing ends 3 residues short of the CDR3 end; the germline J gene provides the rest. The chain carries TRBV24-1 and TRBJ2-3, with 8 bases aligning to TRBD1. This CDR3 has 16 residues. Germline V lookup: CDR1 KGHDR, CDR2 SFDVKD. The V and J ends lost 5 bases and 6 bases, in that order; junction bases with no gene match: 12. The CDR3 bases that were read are TGTGCCACCAGTGTCCCCACCACAGGGGGTGGCGATACG. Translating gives CATSVPTTGGGDT. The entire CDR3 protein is CATSVPTTGGGDTQYF.

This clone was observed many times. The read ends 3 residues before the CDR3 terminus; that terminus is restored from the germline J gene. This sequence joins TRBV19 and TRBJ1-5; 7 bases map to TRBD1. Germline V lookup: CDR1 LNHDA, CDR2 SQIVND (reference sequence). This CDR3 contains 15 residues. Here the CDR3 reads CASSIGSTGRYPQHF. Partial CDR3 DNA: TGTGCCAGTAGTATAGGGTCGACAGGGAGGTATCCC. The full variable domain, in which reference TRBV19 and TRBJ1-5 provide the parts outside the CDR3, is DGGITQSPKYLFRKEGQNVTLSCEQNLNHDAMYWYRQDPGQGLRLIYYSQIVNDFQKGDIAEGYSVSREKKESFPLTVTSAQKNPTAFYLCASSIGSTGRYPQHFGDGTRLSIL.

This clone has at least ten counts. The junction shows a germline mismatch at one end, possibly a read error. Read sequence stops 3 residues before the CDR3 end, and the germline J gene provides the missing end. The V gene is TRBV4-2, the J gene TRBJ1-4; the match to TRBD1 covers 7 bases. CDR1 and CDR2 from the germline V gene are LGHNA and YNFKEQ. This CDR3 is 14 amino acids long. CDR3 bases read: TGCGCCAGCAGCAGGACAGGCGGCGGTGAAAAA. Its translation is CASSRTGGGEK. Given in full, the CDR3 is CASSRTGGGEKLFF.